The entry below describes one T cell receptor beta chain. There is no known antigen for this receptor. This could be a read error, since a much larger clone is one nucleotide away. Library preparation was by PCR. The reads were generated on an Illumina HiSeq 4000. High-throughput sequencing was used to profile the TCR beta-chain CDR3 region of each patient. Processing in the source paper ran as follows. CDR3 differences across clinicopathological groups were used to build a classifier for discriminating distant-metastatic papillary thyroid cancer patients. Repertoire diversity was assessed with the Shannon index, and tumor-blood repertoire similarity with the Morisita-Horn index. Using fastp at Q25 and MiXCR, TCRdb reprocessed the public reads and kept productive beta chains. TCRdb assigned the V and J calls; the authors' analysis was not used. This sample comprises 65,000 to 70,000 clones, more than 13% of them detected only once. Approximately 7% of the sample comes from the top ten.

The CDR3 goes from the cysteine to the phenylalanine over 15 residues. The kept DNA is CDR3 alone, 45 bases in frame from the first base. V is shortened by 4 bases, J by 8 bases, and the region joining them spans 17 bases. From a lookup of the germline V gene, CDR1 and CDR2 are SGHTA and FQGNSA. This sample stems from a study of metastatic and nonmetastatic thyroid tumors (dated by TCRdb to 2020 to 2022). Regarding the research as a whole: Repertoires were compared across peripheral blood and tumor or nodule tissue samples from malignant and benign thyroid patients.

No patient had received any treatment before thyroid surgery. The study retrospectively analysed patient clinical samples collected from about 2012 to 2019 using T-cell receptor beta sequencing. Overall study results and their limits: In both blood and tumor samples, TCR beta diversity was reported to be significantly higher in malignant tumors than in benign nodules.

This receptor was taken from a male donor with papillary thyroid cancer or a benign thyroid nodule (not recorded which). Some clones in this sample may be carry-over from other donors' samples. Input material: blood. The V and J segments used are TRBV7-2 and TRBJ1-4; a weak D assignment points to TRBD1 (5 bases agree). The CDR3 reads CASSSYRWLEEKLFF. The DNA sequence is TGTGCCAGCAGCTCCTACAGGTGGTTGGAGGAAAAACTGTTTTTT.